This T cell receptor (beta chain) was retrieved from a study of early T cells in non-severe SARS-CoV-2 infection. Findings and limits, study-wide: Anti-spike CD8 responses were favored by VDJdb matching, which missed private and CD4 specificities.

TCRdb called the 5' RACE reads again in MiXCR, with one record for every CDR3 protein. Of approximately 81,000 distinct CDR3 sequences in the sample, over 5% are singletons; the top ten hold about 8%. This CDR3 has 13 residues. Trimming shortened V by 0 bases and J by 8 bases, and 10 bases separated the two germline ends. The germline gives CDR1 SGHDN, CDR2 FVKESK. This clonotype was recorded at least ten times. No antigen is known for it. This receptor was identified in an adult who was a healthcare worker with PCR-confirmed SARS-CoV-2 infection or an uninfected control (not recorded which). Sequenced sample: whole blood. This sequence joins TRBV14 and TRBJ1-1, with D maybe TRBD1 (5 bases). DNA of the CDR3: TGTGCCAGCAGCCAAGATAGGTGGACAGAAGCTTTCTTT. Its protein product is CASSQDRWTEAFF. The full variable domain, completed using reference TRBV14 and TRBJ1-1, is EAGVTQFPSHSVIEKGQTVTLRCDPISGHDNLYWYRRVMGKEIKFLLHFVKESKQDESGMPNNRFLAERTGGTYSTLKVQPAELEDSGVYFCASSQDRWTEAFFGQGTRLTVV.